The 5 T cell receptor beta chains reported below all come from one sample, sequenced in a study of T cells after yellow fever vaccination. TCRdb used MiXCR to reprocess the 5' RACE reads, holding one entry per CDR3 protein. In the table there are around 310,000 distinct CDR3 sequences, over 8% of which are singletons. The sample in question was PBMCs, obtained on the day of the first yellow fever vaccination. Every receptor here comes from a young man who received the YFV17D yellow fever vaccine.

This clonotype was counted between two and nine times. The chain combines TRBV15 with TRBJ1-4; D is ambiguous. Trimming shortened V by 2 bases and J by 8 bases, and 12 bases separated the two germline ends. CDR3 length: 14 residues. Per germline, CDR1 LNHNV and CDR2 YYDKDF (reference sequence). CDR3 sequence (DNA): TGTGCCACCAGCAGATTAGACGGCGTGGAAAAACTGTTTTTT. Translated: CATSRLDGVEKLFF.

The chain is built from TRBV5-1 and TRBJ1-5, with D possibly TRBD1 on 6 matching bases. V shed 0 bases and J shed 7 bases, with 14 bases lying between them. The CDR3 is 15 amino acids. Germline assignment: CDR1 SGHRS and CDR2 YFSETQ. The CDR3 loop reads CASSLAGKGGQPQHF. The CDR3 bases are TGCGCCAGCAGCTTGGCCGGCAAAGGGGGGCAGCCCCAGCATTTT. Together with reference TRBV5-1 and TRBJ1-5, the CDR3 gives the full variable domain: KAGVTQTPRYLIKTRGQQVTLSCSPISGHRSVSWYQQTPGQGLQFLFEYFSETQRNKGNFPGRFSGRQFSNSRSEMNVSTLELGDSALYLCASSLAGKGGQPQHFGDGTRLSIL.

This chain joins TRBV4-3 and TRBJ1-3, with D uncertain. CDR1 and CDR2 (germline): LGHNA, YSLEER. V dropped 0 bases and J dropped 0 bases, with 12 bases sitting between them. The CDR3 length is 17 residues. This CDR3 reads CASSQDWVRDSGNTIYF. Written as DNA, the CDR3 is TGCGCCAGCAGCCAAGATTGGGTTCGAGACTCTGGAAACACCATATATTTT.

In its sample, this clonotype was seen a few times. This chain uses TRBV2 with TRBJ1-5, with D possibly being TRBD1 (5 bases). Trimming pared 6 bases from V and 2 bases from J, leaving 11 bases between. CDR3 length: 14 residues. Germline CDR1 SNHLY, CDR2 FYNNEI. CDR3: CASSDGGGNQPQHF. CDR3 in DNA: TGTGCCAGCAGCGACGGAGGGGGCAATCAGCCCCAGCATTTT.

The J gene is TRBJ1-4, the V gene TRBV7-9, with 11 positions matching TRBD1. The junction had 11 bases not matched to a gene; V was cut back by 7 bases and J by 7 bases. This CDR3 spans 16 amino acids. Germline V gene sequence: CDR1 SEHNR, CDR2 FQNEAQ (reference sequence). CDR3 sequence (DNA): TGTGCCAGCACCCTCGGGACAGGGGGTTTTAGTGAAAAACTGTTTTTT. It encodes CASTLGTGGFSEKLFF.